Below, 10 T cell receptor beta chains from the same sample are listed, as sequenced in a study of blood T cell repertoires in COVID-19 (dated by TCRdb to the early 2020s). Libraries were constructed by the immunoSEQ multiplex PCR assay. Sourced from immuneACCESS, this table was stored by TCRdb with only in-frame sequences that have V and J called. A share of the clones is absent; for the studies checked, an unresolved V gene accounts for under half, and the remainder has no known explanation. Recorded for this sample are more than 400,000 clones; approximately 83% of them occurred a single time. The biggest ten clones account for approximately 3.4% of the sample. The sequencing sample was made of peripheral blood. These receptors were taken from a human donor in a cohort sampled during active COVID-19.

This clone is a singleton in its sample. The CDR3 coding sequence is TGTGCCAGCAGCCGAGGACAGGTCTATCAGCCCCAGCATTTT. It translates to CASSRGQVYQPQHF. The chain recombines TRBV28 with TRBJ1-5; 7 nucleotides agree with TRBD1. Germline V CDR1 and CDR2: MDHEN, SYDVKM. Losses at the gene ends were 6 bases for V and 5 bases for J; bases not matched to a gene: 7. The CDR3 sequence is 14 residues long.

The chain is built from TRBV14 and TRBJ1-6; possibly TRBD1 for D (5 bases). Germline V gene data show CDR1 as SGHDN and CDR2 as FVKESK. With 1 base removed from V and 6 bases from J, the gap between germline ends came to 10 bases. The CDR3 has 15 residues. The CDR3 nucleotides are TGTGCCAGCAGCCAAGCAATGGGGGGTAATTCACCCCTCCACTTT. It translates to CASSQAMGGNSPLHF.

The V and J genes are TRBV18 and TRBJ1-4; D might be TRBD1 (6 bases). Germline V gene lookup returns CDR1 KGHSH and CDR2 LQKENI. Trimming removed 4 bases at V and 5 bases at J, with 11 bases between. The CDR3 is made up of 14 amino acids. The DNA of the CDR3 is TGTGCCAGCTCACTCGGACAGACAAATGAAAAACTGTTTTTT. Residues: CASSLGQTNEKLFF.

The CDR3 here is CASSLNSGVNTGELFF. The DNA for the CDR3 is TGCGCCAGCAGCTTGAATTCAGGGGTGAACACCGGGGAGCTGTTTTTT. The J gene is TRBJ2-2, the V gene TRBV5-1; D may be TRBD1 (6 bases). V was pared by 1 base and J by 1 base, with 11 bases between. Looked up from germline, CDR1 is SGHRS and CDR2 is YFSETQ. This CDR3 has 16 amino acids. Together with reference TRBV5-1 and TRBJ2-2, the CDR3 gives the full variable domain: KAGVTQTPRYLIKTRGQQVTLSCSPISGHRSVSWYQQTPGQGLQFLFEYFSETQRNKGNFPGRFSGRQFSNSRSEMNVSTLELGDSALYLCASSLNSGVNTGELFFGEGSRLTVL.

The rearrangement links TRBV7-6 to TRBJ2-1; 9 bases agree with TRBD2. There are 15 residues in the CDR3. The trim removed 2 bases at V and 9 bases at J, leaving 8 bases unmatched. From germline, CDR1 is SGHVS and CDR2 FNYEAQ. This CDR3 is CASSLWGLASTEQFF. The DNA of the CDR3 is TGTGCCAGCAGCTTATGGGGACTAGCCTCGACTGAGCAGTTCTTC.

The rearrangement links TRBV11-2 to TRBJ2-3; D remains ambiguous. V lost 5 bases, J lost 4 bases, and 16 bases lay in between. Germline loops: CDR1 SGHAT, CDR2 FQNNGV. The CDR3 extends over 15 amino acids. The CDR3 DNA sequence: TGTGCCAGCAGCCTACAAACCCTAGTCCCAGATACGCAGTATTTT. Translation: CASSLQTLVPDTQYF. The entire variable domain, with the rest obtained from reference TRBV11-2 and TRBJ2-3, is as follows: EAGVAQSPRYKIIEKRQSVAFWCNPISGHATLYWYQQILGQGPKLLIQFQNNGVVDDSQLPKDRFSAERLKGVDSTLKIQPAKLEDSAVYLCASSLQTLVPDTQYFGPGTRLTVL.

Regarding this clone: An end of the junction does not agree with germline; a read error may underlie this. The CDR3 here is CANSAQMNTEAFF. As DNA, the CDR3 is TGTGCCAATAGTGCCCAGATGAACACTGAAGCTTTCTTT. This sequence joins TRBV19 and TRBJ1-1, with D unresolved. The CDR3 is 13 residues long. Germline CDR1 and CDR2: LNHDA and SQIVND (reference sequence).

The sample holds a few counts of this clone. This CDR3 reads CASSQDGQSYSNQPQHF. The CDR3 DNA reads TGCGCCAGCAGCCAAGATGGGCAGAGCTATAGCAATCAGCCCCAGCATTTT. The rearrangement links TRBV4-1 to TRBJ1-5; D remains ambiguous. The CDR3 loop spans 17 amino acids. Germline CDR1 reads MGHRA; CDR2 reads YSYEKL. The V gene lost 0 bases and the J gene lost 0 bases, with 12 bases spanning the gap.

The chain joins TRBV5-4 to TRBJ2-3; 7 bases agree with TRBD1. The CDR3 sequence is 16 residues long. V trimming: 2 bases; J trimming: 11 bases; junction bases outside the gene matches: 17. The germline gives CDR1 SGHNT, CDR2 YYREEE (reference sequence). The DNA for the CDR3 is TGTGCCAGCAGCTTAGGAGCCGGGACAGAGCTCCTCGGGCAGTATTTT. Its translation is CASSLGAGTELLGQYF.

V usage is TRBV7-2 and J usage is TRBJ2-7; 14 positions match TRBD2. The CDR3 is 16 amino acids. Germline V gene data show CDR1 as SGHTA and CDR2 as FQGNSA. The V and J ends lost 2 bases and 5 bases, in that order; junction bases with no gene match: 5. CDR3 sequence reads: CASSLRVGLAGDEQYF. In nucleotides, the CDR3 is TGTGCCAGCAGCTTAAGAGTGGGACTAGCGGGAGACGAGCAGTACTTC.